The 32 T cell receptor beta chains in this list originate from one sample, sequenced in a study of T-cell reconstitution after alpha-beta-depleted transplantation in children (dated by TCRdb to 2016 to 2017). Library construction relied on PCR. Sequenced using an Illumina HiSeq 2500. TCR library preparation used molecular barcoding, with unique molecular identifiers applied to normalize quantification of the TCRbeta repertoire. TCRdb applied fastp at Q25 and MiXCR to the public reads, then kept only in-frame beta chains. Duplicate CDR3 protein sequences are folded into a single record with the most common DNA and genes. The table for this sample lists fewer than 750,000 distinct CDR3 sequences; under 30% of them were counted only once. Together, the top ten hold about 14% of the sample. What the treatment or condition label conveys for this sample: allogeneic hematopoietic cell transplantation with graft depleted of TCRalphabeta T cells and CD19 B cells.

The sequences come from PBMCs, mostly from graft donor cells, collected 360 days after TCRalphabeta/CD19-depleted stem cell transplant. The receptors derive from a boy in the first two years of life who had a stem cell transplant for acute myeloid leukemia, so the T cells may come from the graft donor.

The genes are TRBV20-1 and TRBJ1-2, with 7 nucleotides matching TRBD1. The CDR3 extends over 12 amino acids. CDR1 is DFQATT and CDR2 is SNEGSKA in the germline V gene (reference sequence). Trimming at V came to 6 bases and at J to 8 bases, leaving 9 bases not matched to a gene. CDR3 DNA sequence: TGCAGTGCAGCTCCAGGGGGAAGGGGCTACACCTTC. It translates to CSAAPGGRGYTF.

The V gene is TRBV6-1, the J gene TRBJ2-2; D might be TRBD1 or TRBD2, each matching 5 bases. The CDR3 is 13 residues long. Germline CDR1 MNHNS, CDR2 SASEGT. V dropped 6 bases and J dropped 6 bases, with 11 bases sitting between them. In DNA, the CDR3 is TGTGCCAGCAGCAGGGACGGGGCCGGGGAGCTGTTTTTT. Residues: CASSRDGAGELFF.

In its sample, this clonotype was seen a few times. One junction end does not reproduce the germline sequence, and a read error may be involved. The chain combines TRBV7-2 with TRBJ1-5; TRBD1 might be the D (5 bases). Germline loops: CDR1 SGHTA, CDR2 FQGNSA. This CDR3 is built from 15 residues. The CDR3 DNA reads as TGTGCCAGCATCTTAGACGGGGCGGGTAATCAGCCCCAGCATTTT. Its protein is CASILDGAGNQPQHF. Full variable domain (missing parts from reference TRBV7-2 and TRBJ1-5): GAGVSQSPSNKVTEKGKDVELRCDPISGHTALYWYRQSLGQGLEFLIYFQGNSAPDKSGLPSDRFSAERTGGSVSTLTIQRTQQEDSAVYLCASILDGAGNQPQHFGDGTRLSIL.

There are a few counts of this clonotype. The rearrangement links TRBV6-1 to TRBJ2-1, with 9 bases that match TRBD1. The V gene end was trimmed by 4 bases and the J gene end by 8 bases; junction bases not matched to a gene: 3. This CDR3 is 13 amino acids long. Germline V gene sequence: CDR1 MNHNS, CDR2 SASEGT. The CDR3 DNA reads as TGTGCCAGCAGTGGCAGGACAGGGGATGAGCAGTTCTTC. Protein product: CASSGRTGDEQFF.

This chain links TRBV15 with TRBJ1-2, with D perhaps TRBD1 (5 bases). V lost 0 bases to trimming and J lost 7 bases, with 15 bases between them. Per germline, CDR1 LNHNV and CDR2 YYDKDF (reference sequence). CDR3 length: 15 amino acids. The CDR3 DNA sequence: TGTGCCACCAGCAGAGATAGGGACCGTCTGGGTGGCTACACCTTC. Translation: CATSRDRDRLGGYTF.

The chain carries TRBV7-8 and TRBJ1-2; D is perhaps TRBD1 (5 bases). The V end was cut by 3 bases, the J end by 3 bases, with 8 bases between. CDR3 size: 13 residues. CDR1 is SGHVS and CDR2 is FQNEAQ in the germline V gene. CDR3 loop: CASSFAGYYGYTF. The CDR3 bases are TGTGCCAGCAGCTTTGCAGGGTACTATGGCTACACCTTC.

CDR3 in amino acids: CSARSGETGGNEQFF. CDR3 nucleotides: TGCAGTGCTAGAAGCGGGGAGACTGGGGGAAATGAGCAGTTCTTC. V is TRBV20-1 and J is TRBJ2-1; 7 bases fit TRBD2. The trim removed 2 bases at V and 7 bases at J, leaving 11 bases unmatched. The CDR3 covers 15 residues. Germline CDR1 is DFQATT and CDR2 is SNEGSKA (reference sequence).

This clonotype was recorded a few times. CDR3 coding DNA: TGCAGTGCTAGAGTCCCCCGGACAGGACCTAGCAATCAGCCCCAGCATTTT. It codes for CSARVPRTGPSNQPQHF. This rearrangement joins TRBV20-1 to TRBJ1-5; 7 bases agree with TRBD1. V lost 1 base and J lost 0; bases outside the gene matches: 9. The CDR3 totals 17 residues. Looked up from germline, CDR1 is DFQATT and CDR2 is SNEGSKA (reference sequence).

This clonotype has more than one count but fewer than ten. The CDR3 bases are TGCAGTGCTAGAGATCTTACAGTTCCTCAAGAGACCCAGTACTTC. It translates to CSARDLTVPQETQYF. The chain carries TRBV20-1 and TRBJ2-5; D remains unclear. V lost 0 bases to trimming and J lost 2 bases, with 13 bases between them. The germline V gene has CDR1 DFQATT and CDR2 SNEGSKA (reference sequence). This CDR3 comprises 15 residues.

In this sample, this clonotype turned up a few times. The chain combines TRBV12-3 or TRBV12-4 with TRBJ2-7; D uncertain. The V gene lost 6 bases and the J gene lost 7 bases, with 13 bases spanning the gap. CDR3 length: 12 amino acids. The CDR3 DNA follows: TGTGCCAGCAGCCTAAGGTGGGATGAGCAGTACTTC. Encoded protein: CASSLRWDEQYF.

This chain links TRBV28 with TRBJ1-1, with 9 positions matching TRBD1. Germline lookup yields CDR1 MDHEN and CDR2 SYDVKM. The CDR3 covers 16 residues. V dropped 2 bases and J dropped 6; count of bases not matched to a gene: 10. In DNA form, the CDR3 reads TGTGCCAGCAGTTTAGACAGGGGGGGAGCCTTGGCTGAAGCTTTCTTT. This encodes CASSLDRGGALAEAFF.

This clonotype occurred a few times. The chain's CDR3 is CSAPLSGTSYNEQFF. DNA for the CDR3: TGCAGTGCACCCCTGAGCGGGACCTCCTACAATGAGCAGTTCTTC. The chain recombines TRBV20-1 with TRBJ2-1, with 7 bases lining up with TRBD2. The CDR3 runs to 15 residues. CDR1 DFQATT and CDR2 SNEGSKA come from the germline V gene (reference sequence). Trimming took 6 bases from V and 0 from J; bases not matched to a gene: 8.

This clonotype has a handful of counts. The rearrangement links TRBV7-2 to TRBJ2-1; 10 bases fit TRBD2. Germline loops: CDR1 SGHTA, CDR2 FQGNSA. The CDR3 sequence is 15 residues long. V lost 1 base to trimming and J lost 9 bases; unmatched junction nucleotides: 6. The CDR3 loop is CASSLVLAGDGEQFF. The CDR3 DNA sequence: TGTGCCAGCAGCTTAGTCCTAGCGGGGGACGGTGAGCAGTTCTTC.

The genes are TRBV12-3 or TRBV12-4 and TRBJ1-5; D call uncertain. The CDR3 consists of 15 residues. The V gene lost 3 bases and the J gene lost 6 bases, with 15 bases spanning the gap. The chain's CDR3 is CASSFKQFLGQPQHF. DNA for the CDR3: TGTGCCAGCAGTTTTAAACAGTTCTTGGGTCAGCCCCAGCATTTT.

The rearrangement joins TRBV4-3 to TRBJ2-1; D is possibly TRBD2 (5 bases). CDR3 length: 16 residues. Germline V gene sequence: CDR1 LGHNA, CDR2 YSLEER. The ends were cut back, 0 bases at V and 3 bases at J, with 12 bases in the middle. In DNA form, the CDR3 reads TGCGCCAGCAGCCAAGACCTAGCTACATTCTACAATGAGCAGTTCTTC. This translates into CASSQDLATFYNEQFF.

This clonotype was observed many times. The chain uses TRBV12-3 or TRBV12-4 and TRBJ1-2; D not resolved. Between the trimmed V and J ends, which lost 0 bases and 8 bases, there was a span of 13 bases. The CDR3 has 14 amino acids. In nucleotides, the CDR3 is TGTGCCAGCAGTTTAGCCGTGTGGGCCGACGGCTACACCTTC. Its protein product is CASSLAVWADGYTF.

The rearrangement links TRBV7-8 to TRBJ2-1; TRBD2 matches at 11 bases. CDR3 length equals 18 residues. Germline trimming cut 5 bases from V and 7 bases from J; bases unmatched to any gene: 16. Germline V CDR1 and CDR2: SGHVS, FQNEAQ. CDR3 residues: CASSRARLAGGLANEQFF. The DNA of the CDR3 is TGTGCCAGCAGCCGCGCTCGGCTAGCGGGGGGACTGGCGAATGAGCAGTTCTTC. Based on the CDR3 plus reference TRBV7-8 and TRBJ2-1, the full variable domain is GAGVSQSPRYKVAKRGQDVALRCDPISGHVSLFWYQQALGQGPEFLTYFQNEAQLDKSGLPSDRFFAERPEGSVSTLKIQRTQQEDSAVYLCASSRARLAGGLANEQFFGPGTRLTVL.

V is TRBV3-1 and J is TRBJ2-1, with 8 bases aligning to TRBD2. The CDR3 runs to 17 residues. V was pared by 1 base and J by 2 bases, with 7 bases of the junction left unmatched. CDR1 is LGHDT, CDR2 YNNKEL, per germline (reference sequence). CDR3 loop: CASSQVSGTSPYNEQFF. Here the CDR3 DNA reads TGTGCCAGCAGCCAAGTCTCCGGGACTAGTCCCTACAATGAGCAGTTCTTC.

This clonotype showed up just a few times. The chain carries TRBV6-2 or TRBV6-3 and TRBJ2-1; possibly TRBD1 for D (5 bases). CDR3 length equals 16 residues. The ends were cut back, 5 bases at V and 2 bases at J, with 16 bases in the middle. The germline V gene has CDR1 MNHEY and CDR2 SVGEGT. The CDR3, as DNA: TGTGCCAGCAGTGTGGACACCTGGGGTACCTACAATGAGCAGTTCTTC. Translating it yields CASSVDTWGTYNEQFF.

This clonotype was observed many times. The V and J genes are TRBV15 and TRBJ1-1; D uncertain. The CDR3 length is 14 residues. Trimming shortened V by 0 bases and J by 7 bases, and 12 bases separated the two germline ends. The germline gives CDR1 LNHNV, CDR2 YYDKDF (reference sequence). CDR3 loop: CATSRDRGFSEAFF. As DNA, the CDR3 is TGTGCCACCAGCAGAGATCGGGGATTCAGTGAAGCTTTCTTT.

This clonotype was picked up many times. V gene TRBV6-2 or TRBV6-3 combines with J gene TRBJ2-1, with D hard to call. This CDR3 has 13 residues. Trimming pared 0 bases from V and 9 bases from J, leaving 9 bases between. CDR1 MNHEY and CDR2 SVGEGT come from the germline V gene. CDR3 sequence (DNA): TGTGCCAGCAGTTACTCGACCGCTGGTGAGCAGTTCTTC. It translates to CASSYSTAGEQFF.

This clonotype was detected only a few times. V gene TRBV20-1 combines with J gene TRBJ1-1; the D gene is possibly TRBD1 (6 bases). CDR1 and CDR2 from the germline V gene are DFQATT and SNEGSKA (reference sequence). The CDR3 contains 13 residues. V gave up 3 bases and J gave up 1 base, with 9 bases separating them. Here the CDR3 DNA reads TGCAGTGCTAGTGACAGGCCGAACACTGAAGCTTTCTTT. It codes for CSASDRPNTEAFF.

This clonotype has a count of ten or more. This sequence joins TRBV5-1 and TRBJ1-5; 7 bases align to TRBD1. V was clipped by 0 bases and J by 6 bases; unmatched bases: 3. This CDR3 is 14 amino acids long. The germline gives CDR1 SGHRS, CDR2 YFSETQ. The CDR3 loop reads CASSLGQGSQPQHF. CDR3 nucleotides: TGCGCCAGCAGCTTGGGACAGGGCAGTCAGCCCCAGCATTTT.

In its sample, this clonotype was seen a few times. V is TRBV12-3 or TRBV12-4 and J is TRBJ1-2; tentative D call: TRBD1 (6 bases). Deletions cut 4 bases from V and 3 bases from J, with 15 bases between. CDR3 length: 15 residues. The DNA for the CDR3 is TGTGCCAGCAGTTCCAGTCTGGGACATCACTATGGCTACACCTTC. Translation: CASSSSLGHHYGYTF.

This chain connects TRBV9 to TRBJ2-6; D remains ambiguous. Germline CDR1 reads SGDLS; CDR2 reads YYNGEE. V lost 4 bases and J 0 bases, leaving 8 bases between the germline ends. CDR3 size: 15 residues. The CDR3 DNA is TGTGCCAGCAGCTACCACGGCTCTGGGGCCAACGTCCTGACTTTC. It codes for CASSYHGSGANVLTF.

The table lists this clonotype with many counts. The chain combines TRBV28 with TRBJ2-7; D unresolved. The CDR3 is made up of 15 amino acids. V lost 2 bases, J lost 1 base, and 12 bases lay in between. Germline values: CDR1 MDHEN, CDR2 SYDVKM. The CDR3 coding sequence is TGTGCCAGCAGTTTAAGGGTCGGGCTATCCTACGAGCAGTACGTC. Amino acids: CASSLRVGLSYEQYV.

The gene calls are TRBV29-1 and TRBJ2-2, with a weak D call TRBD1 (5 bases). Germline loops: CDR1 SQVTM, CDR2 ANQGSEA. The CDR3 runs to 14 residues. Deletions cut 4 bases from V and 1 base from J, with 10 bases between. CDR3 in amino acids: CSVAAGKNTGELFF. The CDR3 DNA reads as TGCAGCGTTGCTGCAGGGAAGAACACCGGGGAGCTGTTTTTT.

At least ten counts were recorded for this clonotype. Here the CDR3 DNA reads TGTGCCACCAGTGACACCCGACAGGGCTCTCTTTCCTACAATGAGCAGTTCTTC. This sequence encodes CATSDTRQGSLSYNEQFF. The chain joins TRBV24-1 to TRBJ2-1; 7 bases map to TRBD1. Germline V gives CDR1 KGHDR, CDR2 SFDVKD. The CDR3 contains 18 residues. Germline trimming cut 4 bases from V and 1 base from J; bases unmatched to any gene: 12.

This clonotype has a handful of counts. The CDR3 here is CSASPPGRSYEQYV. CDR3 DNA sequence: TGCAGTGCTAGCCCCCCGGGGAGATCCTACGAGCAGTACGTC. The J gene is TRBJ2-7, the V gene TRBV20-1; a weak D match, TRBD2 (5 bases). Trimming cost V 3 bases and J 1 base, with 13 bases left between them. Germline V lookup: CDR1 DFQATT, CDR2 SNEGSKA (reference sequence). The CDR3 is made up of 14 amino acids.

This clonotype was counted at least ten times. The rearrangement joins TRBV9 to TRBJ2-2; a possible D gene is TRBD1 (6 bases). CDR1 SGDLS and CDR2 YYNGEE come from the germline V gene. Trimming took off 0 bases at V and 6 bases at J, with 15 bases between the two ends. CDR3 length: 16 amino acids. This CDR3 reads CASSVDRAEGPGELFF. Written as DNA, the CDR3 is TGTGCCAGCAGCGTAGACAGGGCTGAGGGACCCGGGGAGCTGTTTTTT.

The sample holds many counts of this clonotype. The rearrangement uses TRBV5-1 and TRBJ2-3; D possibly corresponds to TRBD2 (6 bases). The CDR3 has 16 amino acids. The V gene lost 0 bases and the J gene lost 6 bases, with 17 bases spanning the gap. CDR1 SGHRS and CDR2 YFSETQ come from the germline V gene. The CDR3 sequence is CASSLDPSDGFDTQYF. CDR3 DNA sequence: TGCGCCAGCAGCTTGGATCCTAGCGACGGTTTTGATACGCAGTATTTT.

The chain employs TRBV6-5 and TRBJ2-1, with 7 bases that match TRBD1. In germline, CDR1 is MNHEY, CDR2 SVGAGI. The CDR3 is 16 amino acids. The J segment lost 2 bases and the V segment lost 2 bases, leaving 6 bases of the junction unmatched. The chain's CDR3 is CASSYRGPGTYNEQFF. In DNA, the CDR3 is TGTGCCAGCAGTTACAGGGGGCCGGGGACCTACAATGAGCAGTTCTTC.